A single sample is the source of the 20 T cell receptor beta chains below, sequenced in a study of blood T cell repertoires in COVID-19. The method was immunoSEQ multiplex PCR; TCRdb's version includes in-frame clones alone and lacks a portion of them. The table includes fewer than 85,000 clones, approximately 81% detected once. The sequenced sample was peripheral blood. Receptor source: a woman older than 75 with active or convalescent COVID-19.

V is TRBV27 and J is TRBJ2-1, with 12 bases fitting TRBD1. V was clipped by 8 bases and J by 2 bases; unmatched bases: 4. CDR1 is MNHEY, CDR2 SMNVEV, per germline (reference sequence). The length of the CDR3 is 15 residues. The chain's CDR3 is CASARDRGPYNEQFF. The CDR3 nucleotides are TGTGCCAGCGCCCGGGACAGGGGGCCCTACAATGAGCAGTTCTTC.

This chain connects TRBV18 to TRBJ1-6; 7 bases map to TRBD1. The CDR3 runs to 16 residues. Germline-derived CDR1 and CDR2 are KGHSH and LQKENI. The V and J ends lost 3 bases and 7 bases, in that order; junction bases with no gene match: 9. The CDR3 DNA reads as TGTGCCAGCTCACCGAACAAGACAGGGATCAATTCACCCCTCCACTTT. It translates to CASSPNKTGINSPLHF.

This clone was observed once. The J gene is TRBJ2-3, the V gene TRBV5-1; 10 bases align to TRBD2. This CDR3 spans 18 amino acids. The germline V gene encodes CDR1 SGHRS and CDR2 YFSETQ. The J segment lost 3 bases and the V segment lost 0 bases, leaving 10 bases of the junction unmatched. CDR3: CASSLGASGGLGTDTQYF. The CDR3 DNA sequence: TGCGCCAGCAGCTTGGGCGCTAGCGGGGGACTAGGAACAGATACGCAGTATTTT.

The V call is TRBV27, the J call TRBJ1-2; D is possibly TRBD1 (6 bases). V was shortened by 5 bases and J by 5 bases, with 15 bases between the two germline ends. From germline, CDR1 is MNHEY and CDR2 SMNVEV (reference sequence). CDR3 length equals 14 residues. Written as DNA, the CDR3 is TGTGCCAGCAGTCAAAACAGGGAACTGTATGGCTACACCTTC. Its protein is CASSQNRELYGYTF.

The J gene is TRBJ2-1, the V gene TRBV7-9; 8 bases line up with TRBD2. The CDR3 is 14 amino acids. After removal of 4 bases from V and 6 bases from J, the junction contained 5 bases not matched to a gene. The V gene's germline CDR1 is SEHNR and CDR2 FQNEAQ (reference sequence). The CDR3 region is CASSSLAVGNEQFF. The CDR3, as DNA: TGTGCCAGCAGCTCACTAGCGGTGGGCAATGAGCAGTTCTTC.

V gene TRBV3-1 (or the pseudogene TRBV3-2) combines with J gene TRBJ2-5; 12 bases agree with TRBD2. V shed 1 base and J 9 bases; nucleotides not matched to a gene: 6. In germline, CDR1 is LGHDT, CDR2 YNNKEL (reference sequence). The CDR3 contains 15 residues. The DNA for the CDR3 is TGTGCCAGCAGCCAAGGACTAGCGGGGGATGGGGCCCAGTACTTC. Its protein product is CASSQGLAGDGAQYF.

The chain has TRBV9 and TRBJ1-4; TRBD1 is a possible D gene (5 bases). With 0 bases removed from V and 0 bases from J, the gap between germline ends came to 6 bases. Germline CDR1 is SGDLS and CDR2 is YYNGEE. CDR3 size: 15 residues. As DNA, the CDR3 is TGTGCCAGCAGCGTAGCAGGGTCAACTAATGAAAAACTGTTTTTT. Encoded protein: CASSVAGSTNEKLFF.

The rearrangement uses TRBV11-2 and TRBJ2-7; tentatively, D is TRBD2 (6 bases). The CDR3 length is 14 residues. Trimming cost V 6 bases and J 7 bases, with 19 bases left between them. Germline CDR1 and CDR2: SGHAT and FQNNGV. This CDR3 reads CASRLSGARGEQYF. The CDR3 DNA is TGTGCCAGCAGGCTGTCCGGCGCTCGGGGGGAGCAGTACTTC.

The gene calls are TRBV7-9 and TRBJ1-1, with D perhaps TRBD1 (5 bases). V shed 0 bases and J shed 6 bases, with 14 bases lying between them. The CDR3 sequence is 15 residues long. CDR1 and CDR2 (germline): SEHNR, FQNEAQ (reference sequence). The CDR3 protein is CASSLAGGTAPEAFF. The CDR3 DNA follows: TGTGCCAGCAGCTTAGCGGGGGGGACTGCGCCTGAAGCTTTCTTT.

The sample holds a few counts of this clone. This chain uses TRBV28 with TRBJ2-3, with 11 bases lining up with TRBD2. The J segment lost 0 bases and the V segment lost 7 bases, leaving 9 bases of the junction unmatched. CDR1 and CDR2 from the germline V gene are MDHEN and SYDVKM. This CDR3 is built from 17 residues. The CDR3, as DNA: TGTGCCAGCACCACTTCCGGGACTAGCGGTAGCACAGATACGCAGTATTTT. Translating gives CASTTSGTSGSTDTQYF.

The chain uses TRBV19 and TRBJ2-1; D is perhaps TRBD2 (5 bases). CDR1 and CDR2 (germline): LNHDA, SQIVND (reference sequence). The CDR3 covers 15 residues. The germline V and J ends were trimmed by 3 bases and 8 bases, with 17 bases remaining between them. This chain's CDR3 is CASSIQMLAPHEQFF. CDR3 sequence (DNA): TGTGCCAGTAGTATTCAGATGCTAGCTCCCCATGAGCAGTTCTTC.

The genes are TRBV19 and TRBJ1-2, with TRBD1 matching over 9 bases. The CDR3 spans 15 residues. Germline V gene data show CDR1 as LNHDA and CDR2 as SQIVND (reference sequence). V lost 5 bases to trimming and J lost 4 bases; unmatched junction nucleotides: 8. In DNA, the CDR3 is TGTGCCAGTAGTGCCGGACAGGGGAAACGCTATGGCTACACCTTC. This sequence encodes CASSAGQGKRYGYTF.

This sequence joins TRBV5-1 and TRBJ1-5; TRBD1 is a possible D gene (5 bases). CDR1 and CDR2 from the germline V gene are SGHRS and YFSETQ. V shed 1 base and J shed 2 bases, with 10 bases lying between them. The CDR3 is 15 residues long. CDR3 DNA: TGCGCCAGCAGCTTGAATCAGGGTGGCAATCAGCCCCAGCATTTT. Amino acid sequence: CASSLNQGGNQPQHF.

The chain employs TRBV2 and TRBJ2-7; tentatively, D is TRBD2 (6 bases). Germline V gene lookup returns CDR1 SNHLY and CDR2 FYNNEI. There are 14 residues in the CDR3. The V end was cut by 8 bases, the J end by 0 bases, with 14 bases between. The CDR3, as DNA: TGTGCCAGCCGAAATAGCGGAAGCTCCTACGAGCAGTACTTC. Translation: CASRNSGSSYEQYF.

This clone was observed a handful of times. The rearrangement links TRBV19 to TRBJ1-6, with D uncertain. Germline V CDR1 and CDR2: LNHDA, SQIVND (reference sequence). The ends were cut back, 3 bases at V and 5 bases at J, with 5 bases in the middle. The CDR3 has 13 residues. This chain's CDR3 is CASSMADNSPLHF. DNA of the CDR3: TGTGCCAGTAGTATGGCAGATAATTCACCCCTCCACTTT. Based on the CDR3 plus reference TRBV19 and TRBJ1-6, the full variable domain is DGGITQSPKYLFRKEGQNVTLSCEQNLNHDAMYWYRQDPGQGLRLIYYSQIVNDFQKGDIAEGYSVSREKKESFPLTVTSAQKNPTAFYLCASSMADNSPLHFGNGTRLTVT.

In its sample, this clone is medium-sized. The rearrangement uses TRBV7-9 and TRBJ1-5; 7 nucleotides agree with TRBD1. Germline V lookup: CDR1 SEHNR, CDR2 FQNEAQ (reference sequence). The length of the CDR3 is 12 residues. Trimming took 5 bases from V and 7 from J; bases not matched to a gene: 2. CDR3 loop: CASSAGQQPQHF. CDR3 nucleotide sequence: TGTGCCAGCAGCGCGGGACAGCAGCCCCAGCATTTT.

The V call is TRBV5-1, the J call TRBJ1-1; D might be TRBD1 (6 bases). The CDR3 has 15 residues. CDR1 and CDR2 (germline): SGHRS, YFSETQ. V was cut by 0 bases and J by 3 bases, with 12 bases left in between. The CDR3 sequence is CASSLAGQGHTEAFF. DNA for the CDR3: TGCGCCAGCAGCTTGGCGGGGCAGGGGCACACTGAAGCTTTCTTT.

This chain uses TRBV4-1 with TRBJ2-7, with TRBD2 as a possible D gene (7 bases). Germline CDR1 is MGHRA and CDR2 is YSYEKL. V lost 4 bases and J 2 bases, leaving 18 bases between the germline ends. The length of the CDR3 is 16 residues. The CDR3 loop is CASSLEGGARPYEQYF. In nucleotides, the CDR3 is TGCGCCAGCAGCCTAGAGGGGGGGGCCCGACCCTACGAGCAGTACTTC.

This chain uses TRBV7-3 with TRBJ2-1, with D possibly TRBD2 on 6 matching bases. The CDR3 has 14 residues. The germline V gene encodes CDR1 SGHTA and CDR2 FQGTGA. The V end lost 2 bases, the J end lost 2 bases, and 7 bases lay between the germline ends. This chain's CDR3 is CASSLGGTYNEQFF. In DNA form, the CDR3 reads TGTGCCAGCAGCTTAGGGGGGACCTACAATGAGCAGTTCTTC.

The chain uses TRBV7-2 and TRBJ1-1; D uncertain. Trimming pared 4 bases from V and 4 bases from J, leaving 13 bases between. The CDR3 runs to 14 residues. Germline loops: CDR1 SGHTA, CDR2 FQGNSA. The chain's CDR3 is CASSYGLMRTEAFF. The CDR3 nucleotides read TGTGCCAGCAGCTACGGACTGATGCGCACTGAAGCTTTCTTT. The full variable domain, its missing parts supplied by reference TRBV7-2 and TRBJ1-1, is GAGVSQSPSNKVTEKGKDVELRCDPISGHTALYWYRQSLGQGLEFLIYFQGNSAPDKSGLPSDRFSAERTGGSVSTLTIQRTQQEDSAVYLCASSYGLMRTEAFFGQGTRLTVV.